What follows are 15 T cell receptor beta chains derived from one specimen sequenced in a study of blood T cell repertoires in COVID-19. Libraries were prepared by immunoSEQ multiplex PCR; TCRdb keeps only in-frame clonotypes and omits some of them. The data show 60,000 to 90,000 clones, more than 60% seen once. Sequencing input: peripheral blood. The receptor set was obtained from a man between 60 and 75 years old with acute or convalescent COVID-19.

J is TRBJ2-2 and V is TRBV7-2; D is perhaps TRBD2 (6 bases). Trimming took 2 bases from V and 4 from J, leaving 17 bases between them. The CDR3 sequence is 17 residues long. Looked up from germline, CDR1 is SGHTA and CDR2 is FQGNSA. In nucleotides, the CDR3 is TGTGCCAGCAGCTTAAAGGGGCTGGGCGGGGCCACCGGGGAGCTGTTTTTT. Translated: CASSLKGLGGATGELFF. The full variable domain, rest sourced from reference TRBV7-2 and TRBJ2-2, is GAGVSQSPSNKVTEKGKDVELRCDPISGHTALYWYRQSLGQGLEFLIYFQGNSAPDKSGLPSDRFSAERTGGSVSTLTIQRTQQEDSAVYLCASSLKGLGGATGELFFGEGSRLTVL.

CDR3 nucleotide sequence: TGTGCCAGCAGCTTGAAGGGACAGTACGAGCAGTACTTC. It translates to CASSLKGQYEQYF. The chain combines TRBV5-6 with TRBJ2-7; 7 bases match TRBD1. The ends lost 1 base at V and 4 bases at J; junction bases unmatched: 2. CDR3 length: 13 residues. CDR1 is SGHDT and CDR2 is YYEEEE in the germline V gene.

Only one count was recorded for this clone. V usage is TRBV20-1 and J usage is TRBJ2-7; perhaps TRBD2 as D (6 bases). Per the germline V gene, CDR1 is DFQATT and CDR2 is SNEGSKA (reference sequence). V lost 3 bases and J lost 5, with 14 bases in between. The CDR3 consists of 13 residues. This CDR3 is CSASVRDGDEQYF. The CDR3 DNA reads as TGCAGTGCTAGTGTGCGGGATGGCGACGAGCAGTACTTC.

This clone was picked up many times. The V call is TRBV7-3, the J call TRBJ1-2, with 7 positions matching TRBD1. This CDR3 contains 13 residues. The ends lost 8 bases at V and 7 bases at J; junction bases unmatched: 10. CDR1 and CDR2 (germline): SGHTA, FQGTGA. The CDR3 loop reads CASGLEQGFGYTF. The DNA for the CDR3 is TGTGCCAGCGGACTCGAACAGGGGTTTGGCTACACCTTC.

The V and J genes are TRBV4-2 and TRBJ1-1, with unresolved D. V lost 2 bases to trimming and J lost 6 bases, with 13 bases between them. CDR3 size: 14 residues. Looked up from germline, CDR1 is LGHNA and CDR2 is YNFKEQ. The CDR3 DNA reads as TGTGCCAGCAGCCAACCCCGGGGAATGGCTGAAGCTTTCTTT. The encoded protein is CASSQPRGMAEAFF.

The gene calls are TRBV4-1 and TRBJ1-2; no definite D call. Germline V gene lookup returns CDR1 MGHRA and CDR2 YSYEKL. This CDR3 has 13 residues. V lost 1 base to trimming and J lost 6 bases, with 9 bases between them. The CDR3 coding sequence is TGCGCCAGCAGCCAAGGCGTCGAGGATGGCTACACCTTC. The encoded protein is CASSQGVEDGYTF.

The CDR3 nucleotides are TGTGCCAGCAGCGCTCGTCCCAATTCACCCCTCCACTTT. Protein sequence: CASSARPNSPLHF. The rearrangement links TRBV9 to TRBJ1-6; D remains ambiguous. CDR1 and CDR2 (germline): SGDLS, YYNGEE. V dropped 3 bases and J dropped 7 bases, with 8 bases sitting between them. The CDR3 totals 13 residues.

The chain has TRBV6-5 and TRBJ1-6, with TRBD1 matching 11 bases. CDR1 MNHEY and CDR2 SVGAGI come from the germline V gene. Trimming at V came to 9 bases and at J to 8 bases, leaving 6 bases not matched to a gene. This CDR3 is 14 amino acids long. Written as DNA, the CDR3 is TGTGCCAGGACTCGGACAGGGGGCGATTCACCCCTCCACTTT. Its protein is CARTRTGGDSPLHF.

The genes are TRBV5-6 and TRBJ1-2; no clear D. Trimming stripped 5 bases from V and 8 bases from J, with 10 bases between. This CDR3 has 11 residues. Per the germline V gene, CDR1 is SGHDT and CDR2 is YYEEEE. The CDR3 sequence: CASRAGSGYTF. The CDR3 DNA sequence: TGTGCCAGCAGAGCCGGGTCGGGCTACACCTTC.

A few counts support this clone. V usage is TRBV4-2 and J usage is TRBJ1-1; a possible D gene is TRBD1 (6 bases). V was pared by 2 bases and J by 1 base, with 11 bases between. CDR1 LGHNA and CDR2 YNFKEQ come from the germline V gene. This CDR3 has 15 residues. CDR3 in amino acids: CASSQSIGGNTEAFF. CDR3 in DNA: TGTGCCAGCAGCCAAAGTATAGGGGGGAACACTGAAGCTTTCTTT.

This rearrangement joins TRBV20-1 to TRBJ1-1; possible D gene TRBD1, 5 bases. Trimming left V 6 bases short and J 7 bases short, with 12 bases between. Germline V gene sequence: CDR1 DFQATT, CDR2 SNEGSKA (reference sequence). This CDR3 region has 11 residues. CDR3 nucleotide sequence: TGCAGTGCCGTCAGGGATAATGAAGCTTTCTTT. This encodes CSAVRDNEAFF.

Written as DNA, the CDR3 is TGTGCCAGCAGTGACGAAGGACTAGCGAGAGATACGCAGTATTTT. This gives the protein CASSDEGLARDTQYF. The V gene is TRBV2, the J gene TRBJ2-3; 9 bases match TRBD2. The CDR3 covers 15 residues. V lost 3 bases, J lost 5 bases, and 6 bases stayed unmatched. CDR1 and CDR2 (germline): SNHLY, FYNNEI.

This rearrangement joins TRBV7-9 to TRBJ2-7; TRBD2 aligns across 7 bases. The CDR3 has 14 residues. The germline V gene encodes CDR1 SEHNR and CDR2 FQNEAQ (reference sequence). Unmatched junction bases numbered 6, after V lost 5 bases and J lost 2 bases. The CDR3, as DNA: TGTGCCAGCAGCCCTGGACTAGAGGCCTACGAGCAGTACTTC. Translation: CASSPGLEAYEQYF.

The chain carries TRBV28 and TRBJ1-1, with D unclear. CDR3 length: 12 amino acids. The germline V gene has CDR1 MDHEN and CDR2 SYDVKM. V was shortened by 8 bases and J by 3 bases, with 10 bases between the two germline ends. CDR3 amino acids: CASGEAYTEAFF. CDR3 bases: TGTGCCAGCGGGGAGGCGTACACTGAAGCTTTCTTT. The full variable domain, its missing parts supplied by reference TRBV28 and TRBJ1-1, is DVKVTQSSRYLVKRTGEKVFLECVQDMDHENMFWYRQDPGLGLRLIYFSYDVKMKEKGDIPEGYSVSREKKERFSLILESASTNQTSMYLCASGEAYTEAFFGQGTRLTVV.

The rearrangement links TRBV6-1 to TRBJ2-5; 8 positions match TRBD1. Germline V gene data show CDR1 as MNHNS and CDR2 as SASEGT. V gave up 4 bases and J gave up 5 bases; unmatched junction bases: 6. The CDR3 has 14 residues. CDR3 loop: CASSAAGGRETQYF. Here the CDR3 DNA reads TGTGCCAGCAGTGCAGCAGGGGGCCGCGAGACCCAGTACTTC.